This T cell receptor beta chain was found in a study of metastatic and nonmetastatic thyroid tumors. Study background: Across peripheral blood and tumor or nodule tissue samples taken from malignant and benign thyroid patients, the repertoires were compared with one another.

Through MiXCR, TCRdb re-clonotyped the PCR reads. The table shows 55,000 or so clones, with over 15% occurring only once. The CDR3 has 15 amino acids. V gave up 6 bases and J gave up 3 bases; unmatched junction bases: 7. CDR1 MNHNS and CDR2 SASEGT come from the germline V gene. Every patient was untreated before thyroid surgery. This clone was seen more than once but under ten times. The source material was blood. The TCR was taken from a female donor with papillary thyroid cancer or a benign thyroid nodule (not recorded which). Some clones in this sample may be carry-over from other donors' samples. The V and J genes are TRBV6-1 and TRBJ2-7; 11 bases agree with TRBD2. CDR3 sequence reads: CASSELAGEFYEQYF. CDR3 sequence (DNA): TGTGCCAGCAGCGAACTAGCGGGAGAGTTCTACGAGCAGTACTTC.